This TCR beta chain was sequenced in a study of CD8+CD57+ T cells in acquired aplastic anemia. Findings and caveats of the study: Simpson's diversity of CD8+ cells was not significantly different in patients compared with controls. Roughly 30 CD8+ CDR3 sequences occurred in both the patients and the controls.

Genomic DNA constituted the template upon which TCR beta VDJ and CDR3 profiling was performed. TCRdb used MiXCR to reprocess the reads, holding one entry per CDR3 protein. The data show about 210,000 distinct CDR3 sequences, approximately 57% seen once. As for this clonotype: As yet, its antigen is unknown.

Sequencing input: sorted CD4+, CD8+, or CD8+CD57+ T cells (not recorded which) from PBMCs. The TCR originated in a human donor in good health.

The CDR3 nucleotides read TGTGCCAGCAGCCAAGGAGTAGGTCAGCGGTTAGAGACCCAGTACTTC. It codes for CASSQGVGQRLETQYF. The chain combines TRBV7-2 with TRBJ2-5; possibly TRBD2 for D (5 bases). From germline, CDR1 is SGHTA and CDR2 FQGNSA. The CDR3 consists of 16 residues. Trimming stripped 5 bases from V and 4 bases from J, with 20 bases between.